A selection of T cell receptor beta chains follows, all from one sample in a study of lymphopenia after photon versus proton radiotherapy. Generated by immunoSEQ multiplex PCR, the TCRdb table keeps only in-frame clones and is missing some. This table has 53,000 or so clones, approximately 82% appearing once. Here the sequenced sample was peripheral blood, taken from a patient treated with photon-based radiotherapy. These receptors originate from a man aged 50-59 years with gastric cancer. Both conserved end residues are part of each CDR3. D genes are given only for firm matches. Expanded clones get a size class; other rows say once, few or many, or leave the size out.

TRBJ2-1 TRBD2 - TRBV30 CACRTSGYNEQFF TGTGCCTGCCGGACTAGCGGGTACAATGAGCAGTTCTTC
TRBJ2-1 TRBD2 - TRBV18 CASSPLAAGDNEQFF TGTGCCAGCTCACCCCTAGCGGCGGGTGACAATGAGCAGTTCTTC
TRBJ1-2 - - TRBV10-3 CAISESWGLDYGYTF TGTGCCATCAGTGAGTCCTGGGGGCTAGACTATGGCTACACCTTC
TRBJ1-1 - once TRBV5-1 CASSFGPGRSFF -
TRBJ2-1 - - TRBV11-3 CASSFRFGDVEQFF TGTGCCAGCAGCTTCCGTTTTGGAGACGTTGAGCAGTTCTTC
TRBJ2-7 - - TRBV5-5 CASSSDIPYEQYF TGTGCCAGCAGCTCCGACATCCCCTACGAGCAGTACTTC
TRBJ1-1 - - TRBV18 CASSPQGYGEAFF TGTGCCAGCTCACCCCAGGGTTACGGTGAAGCTTTCTTT
TRBJ2-7 TRBD1 - TRBV18 CASSSAGGTYEQYF TGTGCCAGCTCCTCGGCAGGGGGAACCTACGAGCAGTACTTC
TRBJ1-2 TRBD1 - TRBV19 CASSMWQGGYGYTF TGTGCCAGTAGTATGTGGCAGGGGGGCTATGGCTACACCTTC
TRBJ1-1 TRBD1 - TRBV28 CASSRRTGQSGTEAFF TGTGCCAGCAGTCGGAGGACAGGCCAGAGCGGCACTGAAGCTTTCTTT
TRBJ2-3 - - TRBV29-1 CSVEDGLGGTDTQYF TGCAGCGTTGAAGATGGTCTAGGGGGGACAGATACGCAGTATTTT
TRBJ2-1 - - TRBV4-3 CASSQDPLGAYNEQFF TGCGCCAGCAGCCAAGATCCCTTAGGCGCCTACAATGAGCAGTTCTTC
TRBJ1-5 TRBD1 few TRBV15 CATSRNTGGNQPQHF TGTGCCACCAGCAGAAACACAGGGGGCAATCAGCCCCAGCATTTT
TRBJ1-1 - - TRBV28 CASSFPTGTEAFF TGTGCCAGCAGTTTCCCGACAGGTACTGAAGCTTTCTTT
TRBJ1-5 TRBD1 - TRBV7-8 CASSSRQGANGQPQHF TGTGCCAGCAGCTCCCGACAGGGGGCGAATGGACAGCCCCAGCATTTT
TRBJ2-1 - - TRBV4-1 CASSQVWRASSYNEQFF TGCGCCAGCAGCCAAGTTTGGCGGGCCAGCTCCTACAATGAGCAGTTCTTC
TRBJ1-1 - few TRBV30 CAWRSPRVFAEAFF TGTGCCTGGAGGTCTCCAAGGGTCTTTGCTGAAGCTTTCTTT
TRBJ1-1 TRBD1 - TRBV18 CASSPRTGGESEAFF TGTGCCAGCTCACCTCGGACAGGGGGCGAATCTGAAGCTTTCTTT
TRBJ2-1 - few TRBV27 CASTQFIGGGNEQFF TGTGCCAGCACCCAGTTTATTGGCGGAGGAAATGAGCAGTTCTTC
TRBJ1-5 - - TRBV7-8 CASSLESTNSNQPQHF TGTGCCAGCAGCTTAGAGTCCACAAATAGCAATCAGCCCCAGCATTTT
TRBJ1-2 - - TRBV7-7 CASSLEGSLSYGYTF TGTGCCAGCAGCTTAGAGGGGTCCCTCAGCTATGGCTACACCTTC
TRBJ2-2 - - TRBV2 CASRGNTGELFF TGTGCCAGCAGGGGTAACACCGGGGAGCTGTTTTTT
TRBJ2-7 TRBD2 - TRBV14 CASSFGLAGGQYEQYF TGTGCCAGCAGCTTTGGACTAGCGGGAGGGCAGTACGAGCAGTACTTC
TRBJ2-1 TRBD2 once TRBV18 CASSPRTSGNHNEQFF TGTGCCAGCTCACCCCGGACTAGCGGAAACCACAATGAGCAGTTCTTC
TRBJ2-3 TRBD1 - TRBV28 CASSPGTALTDTQYF TGTGCCAGCAGTCCCGGGACAGCTCTAACAGATACGCAGTATTTT
TRBJ1-1 - - TRBV7-9 CAGIRVTEAFF TGTGCCGGAATCAGGGTTACTGAAGCTTTCTTT
TRBJ2-4 TRBD2 - TRBV7-2 CASSQRLAGGVGIQYF TGTGCCAGCAGCCAACGACTAGCGGGAGGAGTCGGCATTCAGTACTTC
TRBJ2-4 - - TRBV6-1 CASSGRAGKNIQYF TGTGCCAGCAGTGGCAGGGCAGGAAAAAACATTCAGTACTTC
TRBJ1-3 - - TRBV29-1 CSVSTSTSGNTIYF TGCAGCGTTTCAACATCTACCTCTGGAAACACCATATATTTT
TRBJ1-2 TRBD1 - TRBV27 CASKPGQGVSYTF TGTGCCAGTAAACCGGGACAGGGCGTGAGCTACACCTTC
TRBJ2-5 TRBD2 once TRBV5-1 CASSAGGSQETQYF TGCGCCAGCAGTGCGGGCGGGAGCCAAGAGACCCAGTACTTC
TRBJ2-1 - - TRBV19 CASSIEQGYKNEQFF TGTGCCAGTAGTATCGAACAGGGTTATAAGAATGAGCAGTTCTTC
TRBJ2-5 - - TRBV6-1 CASHRGPETQYF TGTGCCAGTCACCGGGGTCCGGAGACCCAGTACTTC
TRBJ2-2 - once TRBV2 CASSERMQSGELFF TGTGCCAGCAGTGAAAGAATGCAGTCCGGGGAGCTGTTTTTT
TRBJ2-3 - - TRBV28 CASSLLETYAVDTQYF TGTGCCAGCAGTCTTCTTGAAACCTATGCCGTAGATACGCAGTATTTT
TRBJ2-5 TRBD2 - TRBV9 CASSVTSGAQETQYF TGTGCCAGCAGCGTAACTAGCGGGGCCCAAGAGACCCAGTACTTC
TRBJ2-3 TRBD1 - TRBV19 CASSTWGQGSDTQYF TGTGCCAGTAGTACCTGGGGACAGGGATCAGATACGCAGTATTTT
TRBJ2-1 - - TRBV18 CASSPNYGYNEQFF TGTGCCAGCTCACCAAACTACGGTTACAATGAGCAGTTCTTC
TRBJ2-2 - - TRBV7-2 CASSLAKLDTGELFF TGTGCCAGCAGCTTAGCGAAGTTGGACACCGGGGAGCTGTTTTTT
TRBJ2-3 - - TRBV4-2 CASSQLGDGWGSTDTQYF TGTGCCAGCAGCCAACTAGGGGACGGGTGGGGTAGCACAGATACGCAGTATTTT
TRBJ2-2 TRBD2 - TRBV9 CASSPKVLLAGGITGELFF TGTGCCAGCAGCCCTAAAGTCCTTTTAGCGGGAGGAATCACCGGGGAGCTGTTTTTT